The clone carrying this TCR beta chain was picked up many times. What it recognizes is unknown. The sample belongs to a study of T cells in Graves' hyperthyroidism and ophthalmopathy. Study-wide results and caveats: Ophthalmopathy and stable hyperthyroidism were separated by a 13 V-J model. Clonotypes that were expanded in thyroid above 0.001 mostly appeared in blood too.

V was trimmed by 4 bases and J by 4 bases, leaving 13 bases between them. The CDR3 runs 14 residues. CDR1 is LGHDT, CDR2 YNNKEL, per germline (reference sequence). RNA transcripts provided the source from which TCR beta CDR3 regions were amplified. HTBI primers were used for first-round RT-PCR of the TCR CDR3. TCRdb re-analysed the multiplex PCR reads in MiXCR, keeping a single row per CDR3 protein. Found here are about 600,000 distinct CDR3 sequences, approximately 14% of them singletons; the top ten hold roughly 7%. With duration under 3 months, ophthalmopathy was active: Clinical Activity Score at least 3, NOSPECS at least 4. Uncontrolled infection, other autoimmune disease, pregnancy or lactation excluded patients.

The sequence was obtained from a woman younger than 35 with Graves' ophthalmopathy. The sample taken for sequencing was blood. The V and J genes are TRBV3-1 and TRBJ1-1; D is possibly TRBD1 (6 bases). As DNA, the CDR3 is TGTGCCAGCAGCCCTTCGGGGGGGCCCACTGAAGCTTTCTTT. Protein sequence: CASSPSGGPTEAFF.